This T cell receptor (beta chain) was identified during a study of T-cell reconstitution after alpha-beta-depleted transplantation in children. Study results and caveats: Approximately two months post-transplant, alpha-beta T cells reportedly originated from several hundred expanded graft clones. A year post-transplant, T-cell counts and diversity derived mostly from newly produced T cells.

This clonotype was recorded a few times. Its antigen is unidentified. CDR1 is SGHRS, CDR2 YFSETQ, per germline. CDR3 length: 14 residues. J gave up 2 bases and V 3 bases, and 3 bases lay outside the gene matches. Preparation of the TCRbeta library was carried out with unique molecular identifiers. TCRdb re-derived calls from the PCR reads in MiXCR, one entry per CDR3 protein. The data contain 500,000 or so distinct CDR3 sequences, over 9.5% of them singletons. Sequences were derived from PBMCs, mostly from graft donor cells, sampled 180 days after TCRalphabeta/CD19-depleted stem cell transplant. The sequence came from a female patient aged 2-9 years who had a stem cell transplant for aplastic anemia, so the T cells may come from the graft donor. The rearrangement joins TRBV5-1 to TRBJ1-2; 8 bases are a match to TRBD1. The CDR3 DNA sequence: TGCGCCAGCAGCTGGGGGACAGGAAACTATGGCTACACCTTC. This gives the protein CASSWGTGNYGYTF.